This T cell receptor beta chain was sequenced during a study of graft-versus-host responses after intestinal transplantation. Study details: Anti-thymocyte globulin induction preceded two to four years of tacrolimus and steroid maintenance in all recipients.

Sequenced by immunoSEQ multiplex PCR; TCRdb stores in-frame clones only, minus some. The sample comprises 29,000 or so clones, 87% of which are singletons, and approximately 10% rests with the top ten. The V and J ends lost 5 bases and 8 bases respectively, with 12 bases between them. Germline CDR1 is MNHNY and CDR2 is SVGAGI (reference sequence). The CDR3 loop spans 12 amino acids. This specimen was PBMCs, taken about 450 days after intestinal transplantation. The V call is TRBV6-6, the J call TRBJ1-2, with D perhaps matching TRBD1 (6 bases). The sequence was obtained from a human patient who received an intestinal transplant, so some T cells may come from the graft donor. Here the CDR3 reads CASSVDREGYTF. CDR3 nucleotide sequence: TGTGCCAGCAGTGTGGACAGAGAAGGCTACACCTTC.